This T cell receptor (beta chain) was recorded in a study of CD8 T cells in Susac syndrome. Germline V lookup: CDR1 SQVTM, CDR2 ANQGSEA. V was cut by 4 bases and J by 0 bases, with 9 bases left in between. The CDR3 has 13 residues. RNA amounts of roughly 0.45 to 1 ug underwent reverse transcription with random hexamers. TCRdb itself ran the immunoSEQ multiplex PCR reads through MiXCR, one entry per CDR3 protein. The repertoire holds 200,000 or so distinct CDR3 sequences, with approximately 94% as singletons. The T cells that were sequenced for TCR beta were CD8+ and CD4+ cells from blood. Bulk CD8+ and CD4+ cells came from magnetic negative isolation; CD8+ TEMRA by FACS.

The TCR originated in a human donor with multiple sclerosis. The rearrangement links TRBV29-1 to TRBJ1-2; no firm D call. The sequencing input was CD4+ T cells from PBMCs. CDR3 sequence (DNA): TGCAGCGTTGGAGGGTTGGCTAACTATGGCTACACCTTC. It specifies CSVGGLANYGYTF. The variable domain in full, completed from reference TRBV29-1 and TRBJ1-2, reads SAVISQKPSRDICQRGTSLTIQCQVDSQVTMMFWYRQQPGQSLTLIATANQGSEATYESGFVIDKFPISRPNLTFSTLTVSNMSPEDSSIYLCSVGGLANYGYTFGSGTRLTVV.